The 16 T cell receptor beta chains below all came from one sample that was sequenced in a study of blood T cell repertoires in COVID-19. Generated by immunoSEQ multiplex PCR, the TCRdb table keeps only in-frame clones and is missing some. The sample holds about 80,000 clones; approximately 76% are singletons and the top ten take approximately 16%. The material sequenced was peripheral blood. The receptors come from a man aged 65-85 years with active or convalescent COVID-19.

The CDR3 bases are TGTGCCAGCTCACCAGGGCGGGTAGATGAAAAACTGTTTTTT. As protein: CASSPGRVDEKLFF. The chain recombines TRBV18 with TRBJ1-4; D not resolved. The germline V gene encodes CDR1 KGHSH and CDR2 LQKENI. With 2 bases removed from V and 6 bases from J, the gap between germline ends came to 10 bases. CDR3 length: 14 amino acids.

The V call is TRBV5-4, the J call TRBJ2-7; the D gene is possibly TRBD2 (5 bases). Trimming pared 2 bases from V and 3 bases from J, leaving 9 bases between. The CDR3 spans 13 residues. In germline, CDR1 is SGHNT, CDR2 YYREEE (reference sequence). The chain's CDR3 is CASSFSGIYEQYF. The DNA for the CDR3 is TGTGCCAGCAGCTTTTCGGGGATCTACGAGCAGTACTTC.

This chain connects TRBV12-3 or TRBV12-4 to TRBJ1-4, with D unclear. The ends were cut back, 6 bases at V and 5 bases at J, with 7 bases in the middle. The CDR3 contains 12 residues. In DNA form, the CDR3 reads TGTGCCAGCAGGGAGAACAATGAAAAACTGTTTTTT. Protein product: CASRENNEKLFF.

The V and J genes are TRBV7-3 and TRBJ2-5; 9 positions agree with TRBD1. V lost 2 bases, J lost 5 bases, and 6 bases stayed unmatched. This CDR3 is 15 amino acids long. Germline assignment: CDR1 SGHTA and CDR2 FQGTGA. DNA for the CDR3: TGTGCCAGCAGCTTAGGGACAGGGCGGCGGGAGACCCAGTACTTC. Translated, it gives CASSLGTGRRETQYF.

DNA for the CDR3: TGTGCCAGCAGTCCCGAACCGGGACAGGAGAGCTACGAGCAGTACTTC. Its protein is CASSPEPGQESYEQYF. V is TRBV28 and J is TRBJ2-7, with 8 bases lining up with TRBD1. The V and J ends lost 5 bases and 3 bases, in that order; junction bases with no gene match: 12. Per the germline V gene, CDR1 is MDHEN and CDR2 is SYDVKM. CDR3 length: 16 residues.

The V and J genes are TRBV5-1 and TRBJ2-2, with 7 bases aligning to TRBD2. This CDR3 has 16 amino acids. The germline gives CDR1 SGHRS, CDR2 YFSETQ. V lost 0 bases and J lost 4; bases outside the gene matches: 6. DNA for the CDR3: TGCGCCAGCAGCTTGGTCGGGACTACCCTCACCGGGGAGCTGTTTTTT. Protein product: CASSLVGTTLTGELFF. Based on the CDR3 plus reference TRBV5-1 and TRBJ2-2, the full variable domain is KAGVTQTPRYLIKTRGQQVTLSCSPISGHRSVSWYQQTPGQGLQFLFEYFSETQRNKGNFPGRFSGRQFSNSRSEMNVSTLELGDSALYLCASSLVGTTLTGELFFGEGSRLTVL.

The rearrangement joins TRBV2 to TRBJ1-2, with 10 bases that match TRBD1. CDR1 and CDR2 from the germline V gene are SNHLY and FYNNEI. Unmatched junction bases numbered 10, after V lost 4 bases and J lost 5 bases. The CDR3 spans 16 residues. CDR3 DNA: TGTGCCAGCAGTGCCCGACAGGGGGCTGGGAGTTATGGCTACACCTTC. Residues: CASSARQGAGSYGYTF.

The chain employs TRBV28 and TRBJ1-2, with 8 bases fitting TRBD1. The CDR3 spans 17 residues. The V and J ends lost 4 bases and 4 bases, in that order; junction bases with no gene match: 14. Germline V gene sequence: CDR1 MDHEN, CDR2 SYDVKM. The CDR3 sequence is CASSSPGQGKTFYGYTF. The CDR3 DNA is TGTGCCAGCAGTTCCCCAGGACAGGGCAAAACATTCTATGGCTACACCTTC.

CDR3 coding DNA: TGTGCCAGCAGCTTGGGGGGTGTGACGGGTACGCAGTATTTT. Its protein is CASSLGGVTGTQYF. This chain links TRBV7-2 with TRBJ2-3; perhaps TRBD2 as D (6 bases). Germline values: CDR1 SGHTA, CDR2 FQGNSA. V shed 3 bases and J shed 8 bases, with 15 bases lying between them. The CDR3 totals 14 residues.

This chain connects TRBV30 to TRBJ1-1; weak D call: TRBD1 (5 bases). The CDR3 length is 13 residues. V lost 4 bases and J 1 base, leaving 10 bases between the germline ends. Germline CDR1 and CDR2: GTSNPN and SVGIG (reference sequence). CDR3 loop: CAWNRQTNTEAFF. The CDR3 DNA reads TGTGCCTGGAACCGACAGACGAACACTGAAGCTTTCTTT.

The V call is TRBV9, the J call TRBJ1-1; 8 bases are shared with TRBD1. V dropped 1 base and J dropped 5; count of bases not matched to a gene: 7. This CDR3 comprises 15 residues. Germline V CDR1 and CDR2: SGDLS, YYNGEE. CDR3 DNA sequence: TGTGCCAGCAGCGTATCAGGGGGCTCTAGTACTGAAGCTTTCTTT. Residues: CASSVSGGSSTEAFF.

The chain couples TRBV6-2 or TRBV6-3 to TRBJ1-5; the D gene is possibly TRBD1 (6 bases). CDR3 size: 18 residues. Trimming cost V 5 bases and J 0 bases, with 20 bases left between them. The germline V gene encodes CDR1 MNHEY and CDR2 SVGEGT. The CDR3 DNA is TGTGCCAGCAGTGGGGCAGGGGCGTCTTCTTATAGCAATCAGCCCCAGCATTTT. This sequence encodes CASSGAGASSYSNQPQHF.

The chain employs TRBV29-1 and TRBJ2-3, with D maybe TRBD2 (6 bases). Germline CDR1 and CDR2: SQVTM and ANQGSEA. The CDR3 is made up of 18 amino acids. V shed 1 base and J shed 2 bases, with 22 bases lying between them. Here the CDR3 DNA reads TGCAGCGTTGAAGTGTGGTACGGGGAGGAGAGAAACACAGATACGCAGTATTTT. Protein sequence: CSVEVWYGEERNTDTQYF.

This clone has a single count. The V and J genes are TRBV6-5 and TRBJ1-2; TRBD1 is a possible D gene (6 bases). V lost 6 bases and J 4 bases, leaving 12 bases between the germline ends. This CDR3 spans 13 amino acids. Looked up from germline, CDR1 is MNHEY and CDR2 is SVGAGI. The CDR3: CASSSDRVYGYTF. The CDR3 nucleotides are TGTGCCAGCAGCTCGGACAGAGTCTATGGCTACACCTTC.

The CDR3 loop reads CASGRGAGGPDTQYF. The CDR3 nucleotides read TGCGCCAGCGGCCGGGGAGCGGGGGGGCCAGATACGCAGTATTTT. V is TRBV5-1 and J is TRBJ2-3, with 10 bases lining up with TRBD2. V dropped 7 bases and J dropped 4; count of bases not matched to a gene: 9. This CDR3 region has 15 residues. Germline V CDR1 and CDR2: SGHRS, YFSETQ.

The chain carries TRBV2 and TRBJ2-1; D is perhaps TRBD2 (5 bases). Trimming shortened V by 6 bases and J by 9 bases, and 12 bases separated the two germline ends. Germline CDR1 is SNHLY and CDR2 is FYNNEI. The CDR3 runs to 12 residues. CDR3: CASSFSRGEQFF. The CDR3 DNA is TGTGCCAGCAGCTTTAGTCGGGGTGAGCAGTTCTTC.